A single sample gave rise to the 29 T cell receptor beta chains below, sequenced in a study of T cells in Graves' hyperthyroidism and ophthalmopathy. Researchers amplified the TCR beta CDR3 regions from RNA transcripts. TCR CDR3 regions were first amplified by RT-PCR with HTBI primers. TCRdb recomputed calls from the multiplex PCR reads with MiXCR, one row per CDR3 protein. The data show 500,000 to 750,000 distinct CDR3 sequences, with more than 15% seen just once and around 7.3% held by the top ten. The sequencing input was blood. The origin of the receptors is a woman between 25 and 40 years old with Graves' hyperthyroidism.

The gene calls are TRBV29-1 and TRBJ2-1, with 8 bases matching TRBD2. Germline loops: CDR1 SQVTM, CDR2 ANQGSEA. The length of the CDR3 is 13 residues. V lost 4 bases and J lost 4; bases outside the gene matches: 3. The CDR3 nucleotides are TGCAGCGTTGCTACGGGAGGGTACAATGAGCAGTTCTTC. Its protein product is CSVATGGYNEQFF.

The rearrangement links TRBV5-1 to TRBJ1-2; 7 nucleotides match TRBD1. The CDR3 is 15 residues long. Germline-derived CDR1 and CDR2 are SGHRS and YFSETQ. The V gene end was trimmed by 4 bases and the J gene end by 7 bases; junction bases not matched to a gene: 13. In nucleotides, the CDR3 is TGCGCCAGCAGCACGACAGGGATTCGAAATAGTGGCTACACCTTC. This sequence encodes CASSTTGIRNSGYTF. The whole variable domain, remainder taken from reference TRBV5-1 and TRBJ1-2, is KAGVTQTPRYLIKTRGQQVTLSCSPISGHRSVSWYQQTPGQGLQFLFEYFSETQRNKGNFPGRFSGRQFSNSRSEMNVSTLELGDSALYLCASSTTGIRNSGYTFGSGTRLTVV.

This clonotype was detected ten times or more. The chain carries TRBV6-2 or TRBV6-3 and TRBJ2-1; unclear D gene. Germline assignment: CDR1 MNHEY and CDR2 SVGEGT. The CDR3 spans 13 residues. V lost 9 bases, J lost 6 bases, and 15 bases lay in between. This CDR3 reads CASASAQPNEQFF. The CDR3 DNA reads as TGTGCCAGTGCTAGTGCCCAACCCAATGAGCAGTTCTTC.

This clonotype appeared many times. V and J are TRBV6-2 or TRBV6-3 and TRBJ2-7; D is unclear. The CDR3 sequence is 15 residues long. Trimming stripped 6 bases from V and 2 bases from J, with 17 bases between. Germline V gene sequence: CDR1 MNHEY, CDR2 SVGEGT. This CDR3 reads CASRERLAETYEQYF. DNA for the CDR3: TGTGCCAGCAGGGAGCGACTGGCGGAGACCTACGAGCAGTACTTC.

This clonotype was recorded a few times. The genes are TRBV5-1 and TRBJ1-1; D uncertain. The CDR3 extends over 15 amino acids. Trimming cost V 1 base and J 1 base, with 11 bases left between them. Germline values: CDR1 SGHRS, CDR2 YFSETQ. The CDR3 DNA reads as TGCGCCAGCAGCTTGACTCGGGTTTCGAACACTGAAGCTTTCTTT. Amino acid sequence: CASSLTRVSNTEAFF.

As concerns this clonotype: One junction end does not reproduce the germline sequence, and a read error may be involved. The chain recombines TRBV6-9 with TRBJ1-2; D gene uncertain. The CDR3 covers 14 residues. CDR1 MNHGY and CDR2 SVAAGI come from the germline V gene. CDR3 DNA sequence: TGTGCCAGCAGTTACCCGGACGGCGACTATGACTACACCTTC. Encoded protein: CASSYPDGDYDYTF.

This clonotype appeared many times. The rearrangement joins TRBV5-1 to TRBJ2-6, with 9 bases that match TRBD2. CDR1 is SGHRS, CDR2 YFSETQ, per germline. There are 16 residues in the CDR3. Losses at the gene ends were 4 bases for V and 2 bases for J; bases not matched to a gene: 4. As DNA, the CDR3 is TGCGCCAGCAGCCGAGCGGGAGGAACTGGGGCCAACGTCCTGACTTTC. Encoded protein: CASSRAGGTGANVLTF.

In its sample, this clonotype was seen a few times. V usage is TRBV19 and J usage is TRBJ2-4; no definite D call. Deletions cut 3 bases from V and 0 bases from J, with 3 bases between. The germline gives CDR1 LNHDA, CDR2 SQIVND (reference sequence). This CDR3 spans 13 amino acids. CDR3 region: CASSIGAKNIQYF. CDR3 sequence (DNA): TGTGCCAGTAGTATCGGAGCCAAAAACATTCAGTACTTC.

This clonotype appeared a few times. This may be a read error, as it is one base from a much larger clone. The chain recombines TRBV11-2 with TRBJ2-7; no firm D call. In germline, CDR1 is SGHAT, CDR2 FQNNGV. Trimming pared 4 bases from V and 3 bases from J, leaving 13 bases between. The CDR3 totals 14 residues. DNA for the CDR3: TGTGCCAGCAGCTCAGATCGGTTGGTCTACGAGCAGTACTTC. This encodes CASSSDRLVYEQYF.

This clonotype was counted at least ten times. The chain uses TRBV7-2 and TRBJ2-7; the D gene could be TRBD1 or TRBD2 (5 bases each). The V gene's germline CDR1 is SGHTA and CDR2 FQGNSA. The germline V and J ends were trimmed by 3 bases and 0 bases, with 27 bases remaining between them. The CDR3 totals 20 residues. The CDR3 region has the DNA TGTGCCAGCAGCTTTGGAACTTCGGGGCGAATGGGGAGAAGCTCCTACGAGCAGTACTTC. This translates into CASSFGTSGRMGRSSYEQYF.

The chain recombines TRBV7-2 with TRBJ1-5, with a weak D call TRBD1 (5 bases). There are 14 residues in the CDR3. The germline V gene encodes CDR1 SGHTA and CDR2 FQGNSA. The V and J ends lost 1 base and 6 bases respectively, with 10 bases between them. CDR3 region: CASSLEGNGQPQHF. For the CDR3, the DNA is TGTGCCAGCAGCTTAGAGGGGAATGGTCAGCCCCAGCATTTT.

The CDR3 DNA is TGTGCCAGCAGGCCCCTTAGCGCCTACACAGATACGCAGTATTTT. This gives the protein CASRPLSAYTDTQYF. The V and J genes are TRBV27 and TRBJ2-3; a weak D match, TRBD2 (5 bases). CDR3 size: 15 residues. Trimming took off 6 bases at V and 2 bases at J, with 15 bases between the two ends. Per germline, CDR1 MNHEY and CDR2 SMNVEV (reference sequence).

This clonotype was recorded many times. The CDR3 DNA follows: TGCGCCAGCAGCCAAGATTGGGCGGGAGTACCCTACGAGCAGTACTTC. Encoded protein: CASSQDWAGVPYEQYF. V is TRBV4-3 and J is TRBJ2-7, with 7 bases identical to TRBD2. Looked up from germline, CDR1 is LGHNA and CDR2 is YSLEER. The CDR3 has 16 amino acids. V lost 0 bases and J lost 2; bases outside the gene matches: 7.

Regarding this clonotype: One junction end disagrees with the germline gene, perhaps due to a read error. CDR3 DNA: TGTGCCTGCAGCTTGGGCGGGGGTAATCAGCCCCAGCATTTT. Its translation: CACSLGGGNQPQHF. The gene calls are TRBV5-6 and TRBJ1-5, with D possibly being TRBD1 (5 bases). CDR1 and CDR2 (germline): SGHDT, YYEEEE. The CDR3 contains 14 residues.

The chain is built from TRBV19 and TRBJ2-1, with a tentative D call TRBD2 (5 bases). The CDR3 length is 15 residues. Germline CDR1 is LNHDA and CDR2 is SQIVND (reference sequence). V was trimmed by 3 bases and J by 4 bases, leaving 13 bases between them. CDR3 sequence (DNA): TGTGCCAGTAGTATGTCCCGGGAATCTTACAATGAGCAGTTCTTC. This gives the protein CASSMSRESYNEQFF.

This clonotype was observed at least ten times. V gene TRBV6-5 combines with J gene TRBJ2-7, with 10 positions matching TRBD2. The CDR3 is 16 amino acids. In germline, CDR1 is MNHEY, CDR2 SVGAGI. Losses at the gene ends were 2 bases for V and 4 bases for J; bases not matched to a gene: 8. The CDR3 protein is CASSYPRGAGGYEQYF. The CDR3, as DNA: TGTGCCAGCAGTTACCCCAGGGGAGCGGGAGGGTACGAGCAGTACTTC.

The table lists this clonotype with a few counts. This sequence joins TRBV10-3 and TRBJ1-1; possibly TRBD1 for D (5 bases). Germline V gene lookup returns CDR1 ENHRY and CDR2 SYGVKD. V was shortened by 4 bases and J by 1 base, with 10 bases between the two germline ends. The CDR3 has 14 residues. CDR3 loop: CAISGVGGNTEAFF. CDR3 nucleotides: TGTGCCATCAGTGGGGTTGGGGGGAACACTGAAGCTTTCTTT.

This clonotype was detected ten times or more. The chain employs TRBV28 and TRBJ2-5, with D possibly matching TRBD1 (7 bases). CDR3 length: 16 amino acids. The germline CDR1 and CDR2 sequences are MDHEN and SYDVKM. V lost 4 bases and J lost 4, with 19 bases in between. Written as DNA, the CDR3 is TGTGCCAGCAGTTCCCCAGGGGGGCAAGTCCGAGAGACCCAGTACTTC. Translation: CASSSPGGQVRETQYF. Based on the CDR3 plus reference TRBV28 and TRBJ2-5, the full variable domain is DVKVTQSSRYLVKRTGEKVFLECVQDMDHENMFWYRQDPGLGLRLIYFSYDVKMKEKGDIPEGYSVSREKKERFSLILESASTNQTSMYLCASSSPGGQVRETQYFGPGTRLLVL.

V gene TRBV7-9 combines with J gene TRBJ1-1, with D possibly TRBD1 on 5 matching bases. Trimming cost V 4 bases and J 11 bases, with 20 bases left between them. Germline lookup yields CDR1 SEHNR and CDR2 FQNEAQ (reference sequence). This CDR3 region has 14 residues. The CDR3 here is CASSYGGIGAEAFF. The CDR3 DNA follows: TGTGCCAGCAGCTATGGTGGGATAGGGGCGGAGGCTTTCTTT.

Many counts were recorded for this clonotype. The chain couples TRBV14 to TRBJ2-1; 7 positions agree with TRBD2. This CDR3 has 13 residues. From germline, CDR1 is SGHDN and CDR2 FVKESK. V shed 1 base, J shed 10 bases, and the junction held 4 bases outside the gene matches. The CDR3 DNA reads TGTGCCAGCAGCCAAGTTACAGCGGGGGAGCAGTTCTTC. Amino acids: CASSQVTAGEQFF.

The gene calls are TRBV12-3 or TRBV12-4 and TRBJ2-2; 7 nucleotides align to TRBD2. This CDR3 spans 16 amino acids. The trim removed 5 bases at V and 4 bases at J, leaving 10 bases unmatched. DNA of the CDR3: TGTGCCAGCAGTAGAGGACTAGTCGTCGTCACCGGGGAGCTGTTTTTT. Translated: CASSRGLVVVTGELFF.

This clonotype was counted ten times or more. V and J are TRBV11-3 and TRBJ2-1; 11 bases match TRBD2. Germline V gene sequence: CDR1 SGHNT, CDR2 YENEEA. The V segment lost 5 bases and the J segment 7 bases; nucleotides outside the gene matches: 10. The CDR3 spans 16 residues. The CDR3 reads CASSVGTSGGGNEQFF. Here the CDR3 DNA reads TGTGCCAGCAGCGTTGGGACTAGCGGAGGCGGGAATGAGCAGTTCTTC.

A few counts support this clonotype. The V gene is TRBV4-2, the J gene TRBJ2-1, with 9 bases lining up with TRBD2. CDR1 and CDR2 from the germline V gene are LGHNA and YNFKEQ. This CDR3 has 17 residues. J gave up 5 bases and V 4 bases, and 12 bases lay outside the gene matches. CDR3 coding DNA: TGTGCCAGCAGCCCAAGACCCGGACTAGCGTATAACAATGAGCAGTTCTTC. Amino acids: CASSPRPGLAYNNEQFF.

V usage is TRBV20-1 and J usage is TRBJ2-1; 9 bases are a match to TRBD2. The CDR3 is 15 residues long. V trimming: 0 bases; J trimming: 8 bases; junction bases outside the gene matches: 8. CDR1 DFQATT and CDR2 SNEGSKA come from the germline V gene (reference sequence). The chain's CDR3 is CSARDPVAGVDEQFF. The DNA of the CDR3 is TGCAGTGCTAGAGATCCGGTAGCGGGAGTGGATGAGCAGTTCTTC.

The sample holds many counts of this clonotype. V usage is TRBV30 and J usage is TRBJ2-3, with 8 bases lining up with TRBD2. Trimming cost V 4 bases and J 0 bases; bases outside gene matches: 3. The CDR3 runs 14 residues. The germline gives CDR1 GTSNPN, CDR2 SVGIG (reference sequence). The CDR3 reads CAWTRGGSTDTQYF. As DNA, the CDR3 is TGTGCCTGGACCCGGGGGGGTAGCACAGATACGCAGTATTTT.

This clonotype has a count of ten or more. The chain uses TRBV27 and TRBJ2-7; D gene unclear. Looked up from germline, CDR1 is MNHEY and CDR2 is SMNVEV (reference sequence). V gave up 5 bases and J gave up 0 bases, with 8 bases separating them. CDR3 size: 13 residues. CDR3 in DNA: TGTGCCAGCAGTCTTACTTCCTCCTACGAGCAGTACTTC. It is translated as CASSLTSSYEQYF.

This clonotype was counted a few times. The chain combines TRBV6-2 or TRBV6-3 with TRBJ2-3; the D is unclear. From germline, CDR1 is MNHEY and CDR2 SVGEGT. The CDR3 spans 13 residues. With 4 bases removed from V and 5 bases from J, the gap between germline ends came to 10 bases. CDR3: CASSLWYGDTQYF. CDR3 DNA: TGTGCCAGCAGTTTGTGGTATGGAGATACGCAGTATTTT.

This sequence joins TRBV7-2 and TRBJ2-3; D remains ambiguous. V was pared by 4 bases and J by 8 bases, with 7 bases between. Germline V lookup: CDR1 SGHTA, CDR2 FQGNSA. The CDR3 extends over 11 amino acids. CDR3 nucleotides: TGTGCCAGCAGCTCGACAACTACGCAGTATTTT. As protein: CASSSTTTQYF.

The table lists this clonotype with a few counts. This rearrangement joins TRBV7-2 to TRBJ2-1; 10 nucleotides align to TRBD2. Germline trimming cut 4 bases from V and 4 bases from J; bases unmatched to any gene: 4. This CDR3 is built from 15 residues. Per the germline V gene, CDR1 is SGHTA and CDR2 is FQGNSA. The CDR3 DNA reads as TGTGCCAGCAGCTCCGAGCGGGAGGGTTACAATGAGCAGTTCTTC. This gives the protein CASSSEREGYNEQFF.